This T cell receptor (beta chain) derives from a study of T cells in Graves' hyperthyroidism and ophthalmopathy. The hyperthyroidism was newly diagnosed and had lasted under 2 months; the patients were aged 18 to 65. This clonotype was observed many times. Amplified regions were TCR beta CDR3 sequences from RNA transcripts. First-round RT-PCR targeting the TCR CDR3 was performed with the HTBI primer set. TCRdb re-derived calls from the multiplex PCR reads in MiXCR, one entry per CDR3 protein. Among hundreds of thousands of distinct CDR3 sequences listed, about 15% were seen once. CDR3 length equals 15 residues. Trimming cost V 0 bases and J 2 bases, with 11 bases left between them. Per germline, CDR1 SGHNT and CDR2 YENEEA.

The source is a woman between 25 and 40 years old with Graves' hyperthyroidism that later progressed to Graves' ophthalmopathy. The sequencing sample was made of blood. This chain links TRBV11-3 with TRBJ2-7, with no clear D. The CDR3 here is CASSLDLGKTYEQYF. CDR3 sequence (DNA): TGTGCCAGCAGCTTAGATCTGGGGAAAACCTACGAGCAGTACTTC.